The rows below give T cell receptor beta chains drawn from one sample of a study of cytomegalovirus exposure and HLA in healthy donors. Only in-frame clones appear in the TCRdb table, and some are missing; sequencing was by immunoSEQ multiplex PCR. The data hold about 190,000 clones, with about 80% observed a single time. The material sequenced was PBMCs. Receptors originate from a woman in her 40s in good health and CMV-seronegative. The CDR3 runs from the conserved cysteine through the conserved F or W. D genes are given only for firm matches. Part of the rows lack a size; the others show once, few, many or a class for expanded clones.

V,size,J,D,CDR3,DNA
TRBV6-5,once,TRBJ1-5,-,CASSYSGRQPQHF,TGTGCCAGCAGTTACAGTGGGCGTCAGCCCCAGCATTTT
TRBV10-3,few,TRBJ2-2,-,CAISVDNPNTGELFF,TGTGCCATCAGTGTGGACAACCCGAACACCGGGGAGCTGTTTTTT
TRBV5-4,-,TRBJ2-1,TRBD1,CASSPRQGQGEGEQFF,TGTGCCAGCAGCCCCCGACAGGGTCAAGGGGAAGGGGAGCAGTTCTTC
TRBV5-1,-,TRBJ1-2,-,CASSLDPGNYGYTF,TGCGCCAGCAGCTTGGATCCGGGAAACTATGGCTACACCTTC
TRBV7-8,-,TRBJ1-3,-,CASSAGGSGNTIYF,TGTGCCAGTAGCGCGGGGGGCTCCGGAAACACCATATATTTT
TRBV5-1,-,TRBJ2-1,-,CASGGMGAPGEQFF,TGCGCCAGCGGAGGGATGGGCGCCCCCGGAGAGCAGTTCTTC
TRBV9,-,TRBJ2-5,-,CASSVGGDLQTQYF,TGTGCCAGCAGCGTTGGTGGGGACTTACAGACCCAGTACTTC
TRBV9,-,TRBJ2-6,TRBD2,CASSRGDSGANVLTF,TGTGCCAGCAGCCGGGGGGACTCTGGGGCCAACGTCCTGACTTTC
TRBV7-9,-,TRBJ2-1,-,CASSLDIDEQFF,TGTGCCAGCAGTCTCGACATAGATGAGCAGTTCTTC
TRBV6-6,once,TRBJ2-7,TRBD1,CASSSPGTAYEQYF,TGTGCCAGCAGTTCCCCCGGGACAGCCTACGAGCAGTACTTC
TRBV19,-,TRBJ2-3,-,CASSVSRADTQYF,TGTGCCAGTAGTGTCTCTAGAGCAGATACGCAGTATTTT
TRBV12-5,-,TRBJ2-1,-,CASLGLNNEQFF,TGTGCTAGTCTCGGACTAAACAATGAGCAGTTCTTC
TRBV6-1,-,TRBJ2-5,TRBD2,CASVYSAGGPETQYF,TGTGCCAGCGTCTACTCAGCGGGAGGGCCGGAGACCCAGTACTTC
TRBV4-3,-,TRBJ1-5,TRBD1,CASSLNRGSQPQHF,TGCGCCAGCAGTCTTAACAGGGGTTCTCAGCCCCAGCATTTT
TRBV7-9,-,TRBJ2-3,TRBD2,CSSNTGGPSDTQYF,TGTTCCAGCAACACGGGAGGGCCCTCAGATACGCAGTATTTT
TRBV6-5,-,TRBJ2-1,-,CASSRGLDNEQFF,TGTGCCAGCAGCCGGGGACTGGACAATGAGCAGTTCTTC
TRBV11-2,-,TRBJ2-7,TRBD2,CASSSGLAGQYF,TGTGCCAGCAGCTCGGGACTAGCGGGGCAGTACTTC
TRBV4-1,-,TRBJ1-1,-,CASSQRDRGDTEAFF,TGCGCCAGCAGCCAAAGGGACCGCGGGGACACTGAAGCTTTCTTT
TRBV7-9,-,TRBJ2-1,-,CASSLEPSIYNEQFF,TGTGCCAGCAGCTTAGAGCCTAGCATCTACAATGAGCAGTTCTTC
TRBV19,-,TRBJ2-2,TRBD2,CASSGTRDTGELFF,TGTGCCAGTTCCGGGACTAGAGACACCGGGGAGCTGTTTTTT
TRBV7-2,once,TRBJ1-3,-,CASSYQTGRKGNTIYF,TGTGCCAGCAGCTACCAGACCGGGAGAAAAGGAAACACCATATATTTT
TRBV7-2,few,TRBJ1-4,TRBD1,CASSLDRGNEKLFF,TGTGCCAGCAGCCTGGACAGGGGAAATGAAAAACTGTTTTTT
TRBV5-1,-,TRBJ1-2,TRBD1,CASSSSGTEGGYTF,TGCGCCAGCAGCTCAAGTGGGACAGAGGGCGGCTACACCTTC
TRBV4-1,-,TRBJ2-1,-,CASSQRGEYNEQFF,TGCGCCAGCAGCCAACGAGGCGAATACAATGAGCAGTTCTTC
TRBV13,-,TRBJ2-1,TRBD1,CASSLGQGGGQFF,TGTGCCAGCAGCTTGGGACAGGGCGGTGGGCAGTTCTTC
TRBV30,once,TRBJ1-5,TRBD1,CAWSAGTGRTLSNQPQHF,TGTGCCTGGAGTGCGGGGACAGGGAGGACGTTAAGCAATCAGCCCCAGCATTTT
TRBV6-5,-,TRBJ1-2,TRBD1,CASSYSRGLHGYTF,TGTGCCAGCAGTTACTCCAGGGGGCTGCATGGCTACACCTTC
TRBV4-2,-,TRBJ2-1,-,CASSFVSDHNEQFF,TGTGCCAGCTCCTTTGTTAGCGATCACAATGAGCAGTTCTTC
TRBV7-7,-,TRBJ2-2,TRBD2,CASGSGSANTGELFF,TGTGCTAGCGGGTCAGGCAGTGCGAACACCGGGGAGCTGTTTTTT
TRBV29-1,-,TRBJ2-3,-,CSVAKNEADTQYF,TGCAGCGTTGCTAAGAATGAGGCAGATACGCAGTATTTT
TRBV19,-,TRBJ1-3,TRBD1,CASSVDRVSGNTIYF,TGTGCCAGTAGTGTCGACAGGGTTTCTGGAAACACCATATATTTT
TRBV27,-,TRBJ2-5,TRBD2,CASNNRGLARETQYF,TGTGCCAGCAACAATAGAGGACTAGCGAGGGAGACCCAGTACTTC
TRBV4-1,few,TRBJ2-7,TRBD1,CASSQDWAGGYEQYF,TGCGCCAGCAGCCAAGATTGGGCAGGGGGCTACGAGCAGTACTTC
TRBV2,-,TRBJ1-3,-,CASSALGTTGNTIYF,TGTGCCAGCAGTGCTCTGGGGACTACTGGAAACACCATATATTTT
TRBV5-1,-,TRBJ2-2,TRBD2,CASSLLAGADTGELFF,TGCGCCAGCAGCTTGCTAGCGGGAGCGGACACCGGGGAGCTGTTTTTT
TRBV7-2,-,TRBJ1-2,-,CASSLVYSGKTNYGYTF,TGTGCCAGCAGCTTAGTTTACTCGGGTAAAACTAACTATGGCTACACCTTC
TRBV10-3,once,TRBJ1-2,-,CAISAAADYYGYTF,TGTGCCATCAGTGCAGCCGCGGATTACTATGGCTACACCTTC
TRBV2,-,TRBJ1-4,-,CATSRGRVTWTNEKLFF,TGTGCCACAAGTCGTGGCAGGGTGACATGGACTAATGAAAAACTGTTTTTT
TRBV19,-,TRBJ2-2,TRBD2,CASSTGPGLATGELFF,TGTGCCAGTAGTACGGGGCCGGGACTAGCAACCGGGGAGCTGTTTTTT
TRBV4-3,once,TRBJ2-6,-,CASSRRASPGANVLTF,TGCGCCAGCAGCCGCAGGGCTTCACCCGGGGCCAACGTCCTGACTTTC
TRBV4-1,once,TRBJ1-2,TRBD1,CASSQVTGSGGYTF,TGCGCCAGCAGCCAAGTGACAGGGAGCGGAGGCTACACCTTC
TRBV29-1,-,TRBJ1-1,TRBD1,CSVAGQGRTEAFF,TGCAGCGTTGCGGGACAGGGGAGGACTGAAGCTTTCTTT
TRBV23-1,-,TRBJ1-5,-,CALPQRGGTNQPQHF,TGCGCCTTACCACAGCGGGGGGGGACGAATCAGCCCCAGCATTTT
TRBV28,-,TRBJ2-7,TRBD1,CASSLDRGDYEQYF,TGTGCCAGCAGCTTAGACAGGGGCGACTACGAGCAGTACTTC
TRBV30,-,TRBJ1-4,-,CAWSPLATNEKLFF,TGTGCCTGGAGTCCCCTAGCGACTAATGAAAAACTGTTTTTT
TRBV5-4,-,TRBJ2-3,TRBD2,CASSPPDTSGLYTDTQYF,TGTGCCAGCAGCCCGCCGGATACTAGCGGGTTATACACAGATACGCAGTATTTT
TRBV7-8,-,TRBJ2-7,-,CASSATGYEQYF,TGTGCCAGCAGTGCGACGGGTTACGAGCAGTACTTC
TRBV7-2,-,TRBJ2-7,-,CASSLDSAYYEQYF,TGTGCCAGCAGCTTAGATTCCGCCTACTACGAGCAGTACTTC
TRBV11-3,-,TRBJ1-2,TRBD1,CASSQSGNQGAHQGYTF,TGTGCCAGCAGCCAGTCCGGAAACCAGGGGGCGCATCAAGGCTACACCTTC
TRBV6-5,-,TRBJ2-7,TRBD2,CASSAGGRPYEQYF,TGTGCCAGCAGCGCGGGCGGGAGGCCCTACGAGCAGTACTTC
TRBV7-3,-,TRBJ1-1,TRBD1,CASSRTGRDTEAFF,TGTGCCAGCAGTCGGACAGGGAGGGACACTGAAGCTTTCTTT
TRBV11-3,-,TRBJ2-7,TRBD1,CASSLERQGAYEQYF,TGTGCCAGCAGCTTAGAACGGCAGGGGGCCTACGAGCAGTACTTC
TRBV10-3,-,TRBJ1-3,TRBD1,CAISEFYRGSGNTIYF,TGTGCCATCAGTGAGTTTTACAGGGGCTCTGGAAACACCATATATTTT